One T cell receptor beta chain is described in this entry. The antigen remains undetermined. This table comes from immunoSEQ multiplex PCR, and its TCRdb copy is limited to in-frame clones, with some not included. The sample has 12,000 or so clones; over 80% are singletons. This specimen comes from a study of T cells after posttransplantation cyclophosphamide. Study-wide results and limits: Donor-recipient repertoire similarity was low at 1-2 months, rising over year one. After PTCy, TRB diversity resembled that of CNI/methotrexate controls. Tissue-infiltrating T cells from skin or gut overlapped little with blood T cells.

Busulfan-fludarabine conditioning, marrow transplant, and cyclophosphamide on days +3 and +4 were administered. V shed 9 bases, J shed 6 bases, and the junction held 3 bases outside the gene matches. The CDR3 sequence is 11 residues long. Germline CDR1 LNHDA, CDR2 SQIVND (reference sequence). The chain couples TRBV19 to TRBJ1-2, with 8 bases that match TRBD1. The starting material was PBMCs, obtained after allogeneic stem cell transplant with posttransplant cyclophosphamide. The source of this sequence is a female patient between 30 and 39 years old who received an allogeneic stem cell transplant from an unrelated donor, was CMV-positive, and had no GVHD. The T cells may partly be graft donor cells. The CDR3 region has the DNA TGTGCCAGCCAGGGGGCAGATGGCTACACCTTC. Translation: CASQGADGYTF.